This T cell receptor (beta chain) comes out of a study of Graves' ophthalmopathy and Graves' hyperthyroidism. Study in general: Ophthalmopathy not arising within 18 months of follow-up defined hyperthyroidism as stable.

Newly diagnosed, the hyperthyroidism patients had under 2 months' duration and were aged 18 to 65. Exclusion criteria comprised other autoimmune diseases, uncontrolled infections, pregnancy or lactation in patients. This clonotype has ten or more counts. Amplification from RNA transcripts yielded the TCR beta CDR3 regions. The authors performed first-round RT-PCR with HTBI primers and then a second-round multiplex PCR. One entry per CDR3 protein results from TCRdb running MiXCR on the multiplex PCR reads. The sample holds 500,000 to 700,000 distinct CDR3 sequences, 35% to 40% seen once. Trimming removed 1 base at V and 2 bases at J, with 12 bases between. CDR1 is SGHVS, CDR2 FQNEAQ, per germline. The CDR3 has 15 amino acids.

This chain joins TRBV7-8 and TRBJ2-7; D ambiguous. Input material: peripheral blood or thyroid tissue (not recorded which). This sequence was found in an adult man with Graves' hyperthyroidism. The CDR3 here is CASSLVVGRTYEQYF. Written as DNA, the CDR3 is TGTGCCAGCAGCTTAGTGGTGGGCCGAACCTACGAGCAGTACTTC.